This TCR beta chain was captured in a study of graft-versus-host responses after intestinal transplantation. TCRdb keeps only in-frame clones here, not all; method: immunoSEQ multiplex PCR. The sample consists of tens of thousands of clones, about 90% of them appearing once. This clone has only one observation. Its antigen remains unknown. The ends were cut back, 1 base at V and 8 bases at J, with 12 bases in the middle. CDR3 length: 14 amino acids. Germline CDR1 is MGHRA and CDR2 is YSYEKL. The sample here was unstimulated CD8+ T cells sorted from spleen or lymph node cells, taken before intestinal transplant. This clonotype was obtained from a human donor who received an intestinal transplant. V and J are TRBV4-1 and TRBJ2-1, with D perhaps TRBD1 (6 bases). The CDR3 protein is CASSQAGVLDEQFF. The CDR3 nucleotides read TGCGCCAGCAGCCAAGCAGGGGTCCTGGATGAGCAGTTCTTC.